The rows below give T cell receptor beta chains drawn from one sample of a study of T cell repertoires in cytomegalovirus infection. MiXCR, applied by TCRdb to the reads, yields one record per CDR3 protein. The sample has 110,000 or so distinct CDR3 sequences, roughly 30% seen once; the top ten hold 41%. Their antigens are not known. Sample: CD8+ T cells from cultured PBMCs, taken from culture after CMV antigen stimulation. These receptors came from a human donor in good health (CMV status not recorded). Some clones in this sample may be carry-over from other donors' samples. Both conserved end residues are part of each CDR3.

V gene	CDR3 protein
TRBV7-8	CASSPAHNEQFF
TRBV7-2	CASRMTPGQGLETQYF
TRBV4-1	CASRLRPGMMNAEAFF
TRBV20-1	CSASAEGPVETQYF
TRBV10-3	CAISVGTGVEGDTGELFF
TRBV19	CASTSLDTGELFF
TRBV7-2	CASSSYPTSTDTQYF
TRBV7-9	CASSPDNEQFF
TRBV5-5	CASSLTMNTEAFF
TRBV7-9	CASRPGQGRGGYTF
TRBV13	CASSLAPSGGGAYEQYF